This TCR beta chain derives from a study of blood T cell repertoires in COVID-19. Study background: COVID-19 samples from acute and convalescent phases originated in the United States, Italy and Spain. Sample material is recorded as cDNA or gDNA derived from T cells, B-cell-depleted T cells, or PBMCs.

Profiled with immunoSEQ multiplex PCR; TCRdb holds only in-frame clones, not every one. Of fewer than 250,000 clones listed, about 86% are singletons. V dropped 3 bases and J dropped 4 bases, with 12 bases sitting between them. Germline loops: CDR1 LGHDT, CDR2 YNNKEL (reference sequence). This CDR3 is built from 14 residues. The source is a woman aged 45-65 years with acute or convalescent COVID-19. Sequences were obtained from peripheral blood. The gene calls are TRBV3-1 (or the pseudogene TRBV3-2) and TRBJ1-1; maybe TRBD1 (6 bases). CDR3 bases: TGTGCCAGCAGCCATGTTCAGGGGAGCACTGAAGCTTTCTTT. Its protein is CASSHVQGSTEAFF.